This T cell receptor beta chain was found in a study of blood T cell repertoires in COVID-19 (dated by TCRdb to between 2020 and 2021). In terms of the full investigation: Collaborator samples came from the United States, Italy and Spain and covered acute and convalescent phases of COVID-19. The material from the prospective study consisted of cDNA or gDNA derived from T cells, B-cell-depleted T cells, or PBMCs. The dataset comprised deeply sampled blood TCRbeta repertoires from subjects exposed to, actively infected with, or recovered from COVID-19. The repertoires were released in a freely available public database intended as a resource for research on the immune response to SARS-CoV-2. Samples came from the ongoing ImmuneRACE study (first 160 participants) plus 1,254 subjects from 6 global collaborators. Sample metadata almost always included a de-identified subject ID, COVID-19 status, age in years and sex. Where available, HLA class I and class II types were obtained from metadata supplied by the sample provider rather than from assay-based typing.

Study-wide findings and limitations: The quantity of clinical and demographic metadata differed by source and by participant and was supplied without curation.

The immunoSEQ Assay, a bias-controlled multiplex PCR, was used to amplify TCRbeta CDR3 regions from genomic DNA. The paper's data handling went like this. Within the assay, amplification of reference gene primers was used to estimate how many nucleated cells each sample contained. To quantify the absolute abundance of each unique TCRbeta CDR3 rearrangement, sequence reads were collapsed and filtered. For each sample, productive Simpson clonality was calculated as the square root of Simpson's diversity index across productive rearrangements. Drawn from immuneACCESS, this table holds only the in-frame rearrangements with V and J called that TCRdb kept. Clones are partly lost; checked studies trace under half to an unresolved V gene and leave the rest unexplained. The V and J calls and clone size were taken over from that table, and D and trimming were inferred from the DNA. The sample yields some 350,000 clones; 88% were counted once. The ten largest account for about 5% of the sample.

CDR1 SQVTM and CDR2 ANQGSEA are derived from the germline V gene. Inclusive of the bounding cysteine and phenylalanine, the CDR3 is 11 residues long. Here the CDR3 DNA is all that survives: 33 bases in frame from base 1. The trim is 6 bases for V and 3 bases for J, with a gap of 8 bases between the germline ends. This clone was observed a handful of times. Its cognate antigen has yet to be identified. Base qualities are not provided; no much larger clone lies one nucleotide away. Participants in the prospective study were aged roughly 18 to 100 years, lived in about two dozen United States geographic areas, and enrolled through a virtual design. To assign participants to cohorts, the prospective study relied on clinical history that participants themselves reported in a screening survey and a study questionnaire. ImmuneRACE Cohort 3 recovered participants were defined by two consecutive negative NP/OP PCR tests, healthcare professional clearance, or symptom resolution. In the prospective study, mobile phlebotomists collected whole blood, serum and a nasopharyngeal or oropharyngeal swab from each participant. Over a roughly 2-month period, participants in the prospective study had the option of providing additional blood draws and questionnaires. Prospective study blood samples were shipped either frozen or at room temperature before DNA extraction.

This receptor was taken from a man aged 25 to 40 who had recovered from COVID-19. Material for sequencing was PBMCs or T cells enriched from blood (not recorded which). This chain is built from TRBV29-1 and TRBJ1-1, with no confidently assigned D gene. The CDR3 has the sequence CSVLTYTEAFF. The sequenced DNA is TGCAGCGTCCTAACCTACACTGAAGCTTTCTTT.